The rows below give T cell receptor beta chains drawn from one sample of a study of shared clonotypes between healthy human individuals. The repertoire was sequenced with immunoSEQ multiplex PCR; TCRdb's copy has only in-frame clones and lacks some. This sample has roughly 590,000 clones, with roughly 96% found just once. Sequenced input: naive CD8+ T cells sorted from blood. Every receptor here comes from a young woman in good health. Both conserved end residues are part of each CDR3.

>TRBJ2-5|TRBV7-9
CASSLGGSGIPSQETQYF
>TRBJ2-7|TRBV4-1
CASSQDPAASGRAYEQYF
>TRBJ2-7|TRBV19
CASTDRAYEQYF
>TRBJ2-5|TRBV13
CASSPDRGGGEETQYF
>TRBJ2-7|TRBV4-2
CASSQEGTGAGEQYF
>TRBJ2-7|TRBV7-9
CASSLIPSEQYF
>TRBJ1-3|TRBV28
CASSFLGGNTIYF
>TRBJ1-1|TRBV5-4
CASSLRGGTEAFF
>TRBJ2-1|TRBV5-1
CASSWSDLSYNEQFF
>TRBJ2-1|TRBV4-1
CASSDTTGMGNEQFF
>TRBJ2-1|TRBV7-9
CASSGPGQYNEQFF
>TRBJ2-5|TRBV7-3
CASSEGVVGETQYF
>TRBJ2-1|TRBV6-1
CASSEGQGNPYNEQFF
>TRBJ1-3|TRBV29-1
CSVAAGGNTIYF
>TRBJ2-5|TRBV7-2
CASSLLASGTGTQYF
>TRBJ2-3|TRBV27
CASSLSSGTSTDTQYF
>NA|TRBV7-6
CASSSEGLAAFEQYF
>TRBJ1-2|TRBV15
CATSRDAGSSYGYTF
>TRBJ1-5|TRBV5-8
CASSFGGLQPQHF
>TRBJ1-1|TRBV9
CASSVGSVNTEAFF
>TRBJ2-3|TRBV6-6
CASSYPSSGGPDTQYF
>TRBJ1-2|TRBV19
CASSIVDGTNYGYTF
>TRBJ2-5|TRBV7-9
CASSLVGPGPQETQYF
>TRBJ1-3|TRBV20-1
CSATGGNTIYF
>TRBJ1-5|TRBV15
CATSGLGVVQPQHF
>TRBJ2-7|TRBV29-1
CSVEVAGGPNYEQYF
>TRBJ2-7|TRBV19
CASSVLDTAGEQYF
>TRBJ2-1|TRBV6-1
CARGASGRYNEQFF
>TRBJ2-7|TRBV7-9
CASSLGPSWSGEQYF
>TRBJ2-1|TRBV4-2
CASSQDWGASYNEQFF
>TRBJ1-2|TRBV29-1
CSVSLTANYGYTF
>TRBJ1-1|TRBV19
CASTWGTEAFF
>TRBJ2-7|TRBV7-2
CASSLEGYSYEQYF
>TRBJ2-4|TRBV5-1
CASSPYRGENIQYF
>TRBJ2-7|TRBV5-1
CASSSGWAASYEQYF
>TRBJ2-1|TRBV6-5
CASSYSNAGEQFF
>TRBJ2-2|TRBV4-1
CASSQGDRNTGELFF
>TRBJ2-1|TRBV19
CASSALPGTSRHYNEQFF
>TRBJ2-7|TRBV5-6
CASSLGDEEQYF
>TRBJ1-1|TRBV6-5
CASSLLSIEENTEAFF
>TRBJ1-1|TRBV19
CASSPDSYTEAFF
>NA|TRBV6-5
CASSLGAAYEQYF
>TRBJ2-7|TRBV4-1
CASSQDLEGAYEQYF
>TRBJ2-7|TRBV7-9
CASTGPGTVEQYF
>TRBJ1-1|TRBV5-6
CASSWTGGGTEAFF
>TRBJ2-7|TRBV7-3
CASSLGGVGAYEQYF
>TRBJ1-1|TRBV11-2
CASKILVNTEAFF
>TRBJ2-2|TRBV5-1
CASSLEGGRAAGELFF
>TRBJ1-6|TRBV27
CASSFRDNNSPLHF
>TRBJ2-2|TRBV10-1
CASSESLSSSGELFF
>TRBJ2-1|TRBV5-6
CASSLSLAGGPGEQFF